This T cell receptor beta chain was identified during a study of T cells in Graves' hyperthyroidism and ophthalmopathy (dated by TCRdb to between 2018 and 2020). Context from the whole study: Peripheral blood was collected at initial diagnosis, before any treatment. An independent validation cohort of fewer than 20 hyperthyroidism patients and 17 patients who later progressed to ophthalmopathy tested prospective prediction of ophthalmopathy. The approximately 97 discovery patients were randomly divided into training and test sets at a 7:3 ratio. After sampling, hyperthyroidism patients received methimazole starting at 30 mg daily, and ophthalmopathy patients received high-dose intravenous methylprednisolone. To identify TCR V-J signatures that set the groups apart, the researchers used a discovery cohort of about a hundred patients, made up of about 44 with Graves' ophthalmopathy and approximately 57 with stable Graves' hyperthyroidism. The paper reports TCR Vbeta CDR3 sequencing of about 140 peripheral blood samples: some 44 ophthalmopathy, 70 to 85 hyperthyroidism and some 17 progressor patients. Thyroid tissue and blood T-cell repertoires from more than five Graves' hyperthyroidism patients were also compared in the study. Summary of the overall study and its limitations: Ophthalmopathy was separated from stable hyperthyroidism by a 13 V-J signature model, with roughly 88% sensitivity and 81% to 82% specificity obtained in cross-validation and 80%/75% obtained in testing. Sample size was not statistically predetermined, and blinding of investigators to group allocation was not performed. In validation, the model predicted progression to ophthalmopathy a median of about 6 months before onset, with approximately 71% sensitivity and roughly 77% specificity. Most expanded thyroid clonotypes (frequency above 0.001) were also detected in blood, suggesting blood repertoires may reflect thyroid immune responses.

This clonotype has ten or more counts. Its antigen remains unidentified. No quality values exist for individual bases; no much larger clone is one base distant. From the cysteine through the phenylalanine, the CDR3 covers 12 amino acids. Here the CDR3 DNA is all that survives: 36 bases in frame from base 1. V loses 4 bases of germline sequence and J loses 6 bases, and the interval between the two ends is 9 bases. Amplification of TCR beta CDR3 regions was carried out from RNA transcripts. For the first round of RT-PCR on the TCR CDR3, the HTBI primer set was used together with the Qiagen OneStep RT-PCR kit. Libraries were constructed in a second round of multiplex PCR, after which size selection and purification were carried out. The libraries were sequenced on an Illumina HiSeq2000 using paired-end 100 bp reads. Per the original workflow: SOAPnuke was used to process the raw data, throwing out any read that contained adapters or uncalled bases, had a mean Phred below 15, or lacked an exact constant-primer or identifier match. COPE v1.2.5 was used to merge high-quality paired reads, and clonotypes were defined as unique nucleotide sequences. MiTCR v1.1 was used to align the clonotypes against IMGT TRBV, TRBD and TRBJ reference segments. Analysis was restricted to V-J combinations with a frequency above 0.0001, which covered 98% to 99.2% of repertoires. The TCS score was defined as F50 (clonal expansion) divided by E x V (chaos), with BLOSUM62-based TCRdist calculated between CDR3 peptides within each V-J. Welch's t-statistics and random forest reduced just over 500 V-J features to roughly 13, which were used in a naive Bayes classifier (R e1071). Clones were called with MiXCR by TCRdb after fastp trimmed the public reads at Q25, and only in-frame beta chains were retained. Under each unique CDR3 protein, matching rows form one entry showing the most common genes and DNA. The V and J calls were determined by TCRdb, not by the authors. Here the sample has about 520,000 distinct CDR3 sequences; around 22% occur a single time. Of the sample, 10% to 12% falls within the top ten clones.

In the ophthalmopathy patients, disease was moderately to severely active, with a Clinical Activity Score of 3 or more, a NOSPECS grade of 4 or more, and a duration of less than 3 months. Any patient with an uncontrolled infection, another autoimmune disease, pregnancy or lactation was excluded. Clinical symptoms, serum thyroxine and TRAb, thyroid ultrasound, and orbital computed tomography formed the basis for the diagnoses. Ficoll-Paque density gradient centrifugation was used to isolate PBMCs from 10 ml of fresh peripheral blood. Trizol reagent was used to extract total RNA, and RNA quality was then checked on an Agilent 2100 Bioanalyzer.

Recombination linked TRBV12-3 or TRBV12-4 to TRBJ1-2, with the D gene uncertain. This receptor was taken from a woman in her 30s with Graves' ophthalmopathy. Sequencing used blood. The CDR3 corresponds to CASSSHNNGYTF. The sequenced DNA: TGTGCCAGCAGTTCTCACAATAATGGCTACACCTTC.